This TCR beta chain was profiled in a study of T cell responses to AZD1222 COVID-19 vaccine. Profiling relied on immunoSEQ multiplex PCR, and the TCRdb table lists in-frame clones only, not all of them. The sample records about 140,000 clones, about 90% being singletons. The CDR3 covers 12 residues. Trimming cost V 4 bases and J 4 bases, with 9 bases left between them. CDR1 is SGHTS, CDR2 YDEGEE, per germline. The receptor's source is an adult who received the AZD1222 COVID-19 vaccine. Specimen: peripheral blood, collected 28 days after the second AZD1222 dose. The chain combines TRBV5-8 with TRBJ2-7; D uncertain. CDR3 coding DNA: TGTGCCAGCAGCCCGTACGGGTACGAGCAGTACTTC. Its translation: CASSPYGYEQYF.